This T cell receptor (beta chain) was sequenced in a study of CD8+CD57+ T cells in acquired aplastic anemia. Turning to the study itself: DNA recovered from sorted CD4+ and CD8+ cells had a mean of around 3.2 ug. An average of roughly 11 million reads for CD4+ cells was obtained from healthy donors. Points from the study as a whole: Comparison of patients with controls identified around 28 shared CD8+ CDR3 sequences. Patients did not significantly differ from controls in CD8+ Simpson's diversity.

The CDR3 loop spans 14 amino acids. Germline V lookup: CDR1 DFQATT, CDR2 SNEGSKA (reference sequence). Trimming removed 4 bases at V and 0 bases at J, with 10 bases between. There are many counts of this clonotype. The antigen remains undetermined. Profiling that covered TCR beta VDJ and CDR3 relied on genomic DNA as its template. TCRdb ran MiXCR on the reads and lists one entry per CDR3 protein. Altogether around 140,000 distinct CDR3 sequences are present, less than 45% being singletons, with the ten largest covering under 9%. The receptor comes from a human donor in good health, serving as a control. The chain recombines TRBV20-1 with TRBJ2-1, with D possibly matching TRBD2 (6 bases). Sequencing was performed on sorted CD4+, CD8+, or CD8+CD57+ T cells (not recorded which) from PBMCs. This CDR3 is CSATDGSSYNEQFF. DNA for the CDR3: TGCAGTGCTACTGACGGGAGCTCCTACAATGAGCAGTTCTTC.